The subject of this entry is one T cell receptor beta chain. What it binds is unknown. TCRdb called the 5' RACE reads again in MiXCR, with one record for every CDR3 protein. Among under 900,000 distinct CDR3 sequences listed, roughly an eighth were seen once. The sample comes from a study of identical twins. Findings of the study overall: Diverse VJ usage suggested most zero-insertion clonotypes were not invariant T cells.

This CDR3 spans 12 amino acids. V gave up 6 bases and J gave up 10 bases; unmatched junction bases: 6. Germline lookup yields CDR1 LGHDT and CDR2 YNNKEL (reference sequence). These data are also associated with another study on yellow fever vaccine responses in identical twins.

The sequence came from a woman aged 18-29 years in good health. V gene TRBV3-1 combines with J gene TRBJ2-1; 7 nucleotides match TRBD1. The source material was PBMCs. The CDR3 region has the DNA TGTGCCAGCAGATTACAGGGGACAGAGCAGTTCTTC. Amino acids: CASRLQGTEQFF.